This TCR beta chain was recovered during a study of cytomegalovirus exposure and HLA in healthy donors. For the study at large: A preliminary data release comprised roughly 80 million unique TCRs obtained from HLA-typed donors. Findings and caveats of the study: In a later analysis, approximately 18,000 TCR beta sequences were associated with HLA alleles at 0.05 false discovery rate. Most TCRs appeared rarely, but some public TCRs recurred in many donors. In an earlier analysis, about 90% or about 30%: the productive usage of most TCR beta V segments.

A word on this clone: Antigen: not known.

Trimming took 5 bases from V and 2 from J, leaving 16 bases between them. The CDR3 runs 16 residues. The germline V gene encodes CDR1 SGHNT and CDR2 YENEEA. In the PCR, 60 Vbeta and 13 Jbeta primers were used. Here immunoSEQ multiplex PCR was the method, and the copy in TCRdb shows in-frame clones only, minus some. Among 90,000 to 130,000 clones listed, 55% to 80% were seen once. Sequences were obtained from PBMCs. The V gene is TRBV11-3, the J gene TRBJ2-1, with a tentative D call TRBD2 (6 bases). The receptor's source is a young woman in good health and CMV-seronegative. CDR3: CASSPRGTVPYNEQFF. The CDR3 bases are TGTGCCAGCAGCCCTCGGGGGACCGTCCCCTACAATGAGCAGTTCTTC.